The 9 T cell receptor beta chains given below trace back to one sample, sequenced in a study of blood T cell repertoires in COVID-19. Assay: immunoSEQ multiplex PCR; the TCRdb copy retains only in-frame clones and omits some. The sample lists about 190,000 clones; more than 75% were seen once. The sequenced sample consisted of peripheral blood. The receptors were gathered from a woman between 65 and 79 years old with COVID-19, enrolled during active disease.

CDR3 protein: CASSPGSSTDTQYF. CDR3 nucleotide sequence: TGTGCCAGCTCACCAGGCAGTTCCACAGATACGCAGTATTTT. V gene TRBV18 combines with J gene TRBJ2-3; D gene unclear. The V gene's germline CDR1 is KGHSH and CDR2 LQKENI. CDR3 length: 14 residues. V was pared by 2 bases and J by 2 bases, with 8 bases between.

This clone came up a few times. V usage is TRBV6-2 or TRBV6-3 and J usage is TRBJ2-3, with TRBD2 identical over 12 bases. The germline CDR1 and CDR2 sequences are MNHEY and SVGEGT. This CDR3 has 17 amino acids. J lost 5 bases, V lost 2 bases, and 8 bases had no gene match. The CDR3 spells CASSYGLAGLAGDTQYF. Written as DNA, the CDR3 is TGTGCCAGCAGTTACGGACTAGCGGGGTTAGCAGGAGATACGCAGTATTTT.

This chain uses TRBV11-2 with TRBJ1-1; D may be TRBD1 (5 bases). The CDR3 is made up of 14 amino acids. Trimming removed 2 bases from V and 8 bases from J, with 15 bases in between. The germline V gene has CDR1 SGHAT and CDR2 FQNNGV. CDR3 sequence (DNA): TGTGCCAGCAGCTTACACCAAAGGGACTCAGAAGCTTTCTTT. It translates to CASSLHQRDSEAFF.

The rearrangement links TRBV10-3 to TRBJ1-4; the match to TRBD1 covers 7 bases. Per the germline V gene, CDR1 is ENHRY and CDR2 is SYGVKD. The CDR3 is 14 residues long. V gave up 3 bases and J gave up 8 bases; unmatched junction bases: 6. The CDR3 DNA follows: TGTGCCATCAGTGACGGGCAGGGGGTGGAAAAACTGTTTTTT. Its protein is CAISDGQGVEKLFF.

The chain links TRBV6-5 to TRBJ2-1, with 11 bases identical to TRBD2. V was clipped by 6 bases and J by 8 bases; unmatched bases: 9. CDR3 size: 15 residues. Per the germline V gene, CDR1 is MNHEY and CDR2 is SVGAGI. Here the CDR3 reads CASRGTSGSTYEQFF. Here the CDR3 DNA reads TGTGCCAGCAGAGGTACTAGCGGGAGTACTTATGAGCAGTTCTTC.

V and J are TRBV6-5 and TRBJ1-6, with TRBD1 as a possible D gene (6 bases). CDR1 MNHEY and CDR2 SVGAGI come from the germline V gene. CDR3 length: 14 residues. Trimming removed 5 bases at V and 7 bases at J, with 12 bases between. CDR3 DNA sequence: TGTGCCAGCAGTCTGTCAGGGGTGAATTCACCCCTCCACTTT. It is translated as CASSLSGVNSPLHF.

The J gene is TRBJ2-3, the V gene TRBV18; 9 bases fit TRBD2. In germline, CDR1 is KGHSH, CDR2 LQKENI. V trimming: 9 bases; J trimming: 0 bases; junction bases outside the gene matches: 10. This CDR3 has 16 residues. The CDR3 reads CASLRFSGSSTDTQYF. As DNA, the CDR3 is TGTGCCAGTCTCCGTTTTAGCGGGAGTAGCACAGATACGCAGTATTTT.

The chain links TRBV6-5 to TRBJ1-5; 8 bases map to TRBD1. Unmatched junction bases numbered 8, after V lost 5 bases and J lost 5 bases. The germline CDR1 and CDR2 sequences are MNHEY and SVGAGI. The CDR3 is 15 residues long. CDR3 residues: CASSTDRAGDQPQHF. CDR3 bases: TGTGCCAGCAGTACGGACAGGGCGGGGGATCAGCCCCAGCATTTT.

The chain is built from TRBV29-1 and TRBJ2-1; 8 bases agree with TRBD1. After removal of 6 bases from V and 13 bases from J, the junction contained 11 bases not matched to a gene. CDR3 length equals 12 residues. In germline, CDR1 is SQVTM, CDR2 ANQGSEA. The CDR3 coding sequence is TGCAGCGTCAGGGTGGACAGGGCGACCCAGTTCTTC. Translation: CSVRVDRATQFF.